This record covers a single T cell receptor beta chain. This CDR3 region has 12 residues. Germline CDR1 and CDR2: SQVTM and ANQGSEA. V shed 7 bases and J shed 0 bases, with 9 bases lying between them. Using immunoSEQ multiplex PCR, the repertoire was profiled, and TCRdb retains in-frame clones only, with some absent. This sample has 75,000 to 100,000 clones; 95% occur once, and the top ten carry about 0.26%. The sample is drawn from a study of technical replicates of blood from a handful of donors. The clonotype originates from a human donor in good health. Material: T cells isolated from PBMCs. The chain links TRBV29-1 to TRBJ1-1; unclear D gene. CDR3 coding DNA: TGCAGCGCCGTGGAGGTGAACACTGAAGCTTTCTTT. It translates to CSAVEVNTEAFF.